A selection of T cell receptor beta chains follows, all from one sample in a study of T-cell reconstitution after alpha-beta-depleted transplantation in children. TCRdb ran MiXCR on the PCR reads and lists one entry per CDR3 protein. Of 700,000 to 950,000 distinct CDR3 sequences in the sample, about 16% were seen once. The sequenced sample was PBMCs, mostly from graft donor cells, obtained 360 days after TCRalphabeta/CD19-depleted stem cell transplant. The receptors come from a male patient aged 10 to 17 who had a stem cell transplant for acute lymphoblastic leukemia, so the T cells may come from the graft donor. Both conserved end residues are part of each CDR3. Fields, in order: D gene, V gene, CDR3 length, J gene, clone size, CDR3 protein, CDR3 DNA. A D gene is named only where the DNA matches it firmly. Clone size is not always given. Where it is, it says once, few, many or a class for expanded clones.

.	TRBV12-3/TRBV12-4	16	TRBJ1-1	few	CASSRDRSRGITEAFF	TGTGCCAGCAGCCGCGACAGATCCCGTGGTATAACTGAAGCTTTCTTT
.	TRBV10-2	14	TRBJ1-2	.	CASSSHRDSAGYTF	TGCGCCAGCTCTTCCCACAGGGATTCAGCGGGCTACACCTTC
.	TRBV3-1	14	TRBJ2-2	few	CASSQMGYTGELFF	TGTGCCAGCAGCCAAATGGGGTACACCGGGGAGCTGTTTTTT
.	TRBV19	16	TRBJ1-5	few	CASSFSPTARNQPQHF	TGTGCCAGTAGTTTCTCGCCAACCGCCCGCAATCAGCCCCAGCATTTT
TRBD1	TRBV3-1	17	TRBJ2-7	many	CASSQVPGQGYSYEQYF	TGTGCCAGCAGCCAAGTCCCCGGACAGGGTTATTCCTACGAGCAGTACTTC
TRBD1	TRBV7-9	15	TRBJ2-3	.	CASSPRTGGTDTQYF	TGTGCCAGCAGCCCCCGGACAGGGGGGACGGATACGCAGTATTTT
.	TRBV4-1	14	TRBJ2-1	few	CASSQVRAYNEQFF	TGCGCCAGCAGCCAAGTGCGGGCATACAATGAGCAGTTCTTC
TRBD2	TRBV5-1	14	TRBJ2-7	few	CATSSGRSSYEQYF	TGCGCCACCTCTAGCGGGAGGAGCTCCTACGAGCAGTACTTC
TRBD1	TRBV27	14	TRBJ1-5	.	CASSWDSTVQPQHF	TGTGCCAGCAGTTGGGACAGCACAGTTCAGCCCCAGCATTTT
TRBD2	TRBV20-1	14	TRBJ2-7	few	CSGAGLAGPYEQYF	TGCAGTGGGGCGGGGCTAGCGGGACCCTACGAGCAGTACTTC
TRBD2	TRBV9	17	TRBJ2-3	.	CASSVPPAGASTDTQYF	TGTGCCAGCAGCGTCCCCCCGGCGGGAGCCAGCACAGATACGCAGTATTTT
TRBD2	TRBV4-1	17	TRBJ2-3	few	CASSQVVAGPSTDTQYF	TGCGCCAGCAGCCAAGTGGTAGCGGGCCCTAGCACAGATACGCAGTATTTT
TRBD2	TRBV5-1	15	TRBJ2-5	many	CASSFAGGSAETQYF	TGCGCCAGCAGTTTTGCGGGCGGGAGCGCGGAGACCCAGTACTTC
.	TRBV29-1	13	TRBJ2-2	.	CSVEDIGTGELFF	TGCAGCGTTGAAGATATAGGGACCGGGGAGCTGTTTTTT